The T cell receptor (beta chain) under discussion was sequenced for a study of blood T cells in healthy people across ages. Overall study results and limits: Unsorted PBMC material precluded a definitive naive versus antigen-experienced comparison. There was no known CMV status for donors, so expanded clonotype changes were possibly confounded.

On this clonotype itself: Its antigen is unknown.

There are 15 residues in the CDR3. Germline V lookup: CDR1 KGHDR, CDR2 SFDVKD. V shed 8 bases and J 4 bases; nucleotides not matched to a gene: 10. Sample-barcoded 5' priming and a J-beta primer mix drove a second PCR of roughly 7 to 11 cycles. TCRdb processed the 5' RACE reads anew with MiXCR; each CDR3 protein has one entry. The sample lists about 1.5 million distinct CDR3 sequences; under 55% were seen once. The clonotype comes from a woman between 18 and 29 years old in good health. Sequenced: blood. The chain joins TRBV24-1 to TRBJ1-5, with 7 bases aligning to TRBD1. CDR3 in DNA: TGTGCCACCAACGGTAGGGGGCAGCCAAATCAGCCCCAGCATTTT. It yields the protein CATNGRGQPNQPQHF.